Sequencing of this TCR beta chain was carried out in a study of CD8+CD57+ T cells in acquired aplastic anemia. Across the study: The average for DNA from sorted CD4+ and CD8+ cells was approximately 3.2 ug. Overall study results and limits: Statistical testing detected no significant gap in CD8+ Simpson's diversity between patients and controls.

This clonotype has at least ten counts. Its antigen is undetermined. It was genomic DNA that served as the template for profiling TCR beta VDJ and CDR3. TCRdb called the reads again in MiXCR, with one record for every CDR3 protein. Among more than 250,000 distinct CDR3 sequences listed, roughly half were seen once. The sequencing input was sorted CD4+, CD8+, or CD8+CD57+ T cells (not recorded which) from PBMCs. This sequence was found in a human donor with severe aplastic anemia or a healthy control (not recorded which).

This CDR3 is CASSLSFQTSYEQYF. The DNA for the CDR3 is TGTGCCAGCAGTTTATCTTTTCAGACTTCCTACGAGCAGTACTTC. The V call is TRBV28, the J call TRBJ2-7, with D unresolved. The V end was cut by 1 base, the J end by 1 base, with 11 bases between. In germline, CDR1 is MDHEN, CDR2 SYDVKM. This CDR3 is 15 amino acids long.